These T cell receptor beta chains were read from a single sample in a study of identical twins. One entry per CDR3 protein results from TCRdb running MiXCR on the 5' RACE reads. The sample yields approximately 230,000 distinct CDR3 sequences, over 13% seen once. The specimen was memory (CD45RO+) T cells sorted from blood. The receptor set was obtained from a woman aged 18-29 years in good health. The CDR3 runs from the conserved cysteine through the conserved F or W. Fields, in order: CDR3 length, J gene, D gene, clone size, V gene, CDR3 DNA, CDR3 protein. D genes are given only for firm matches. For some rows the clone size is stated as once, few or many, or as a class when expanded; others skip it.

length: 15; J: TRBJ2-1; D: NA; size: few; V: TRBV9; DNA: TGTGCCAGTGGTCCACCCGGCCGCCCCTACAATGAGCAGTTCTTC; CDR3: CASGPPGRPYNEQFF
length: 15; J: TRBJ2-7; D: NA; size: NA; V: TRBV20-1; DNA: TGCAGTGCTAGGGACCCGAGCGGATCCTCCTACGAGCAGTACTTC; CDR3: CSARDPSGSSYEQYF
length: 16; J: TRBJ2-6; D: NA; size: NA; V: TRBV7-9; DNA: TGTGCCAGCAGCATACGACAGGGAGGAGGGGCCAACGTCCTGACTTTC; CDR3: CASSIRQGGGANVLTF
length: 14; J: TRBJ1-6; D: NA; size: few; V: TRBV7-9; DNA: TGTGCCAGCAGCTTAGTCAACTATAATTCACCCCTCCACTTT; CDR3: CASSLVNYNSPLHF
length: 17; J: TRBJ2-1; D: NA; size: few; V: TRBV5-1; DNA: TGCGCCAGCAGCTTGTACACTACGGCCTCCTCCTACAATGAGCAGTTCTTC; CDR3: CASSLYTTASSYNEQFF
length: 15; J: TRBJ2-5; D: TRBD1; size: NA; V: TRBV12-3/TRBV12-4; DNA: TGTGCCAGCAGTTTGACAACAGGGGGCTTAGAGACCCAGTACTTC; CDR3: CASSLTTGGLETQYF
length: 16; J: TRBJ2-7; D: NA; size: NA; V: TRBV21-1; DNA: TGTGCCAGCAGCAAAGCAACGGGACAGGACTCCTACGAGCAGTACTTC; CDR3: CASSKATGQDSYEQYF
length: 16; J: TRBJ2-1; D: TRBD2; size: many; V: TRBV7-9; DNA: TGTGCCAGCAGCCTTCGTACTAGCGGGAAATCTCATGAGCAGTTCTTC; CDR3: CASSLRTSGKSHEQFF
length: 12; J: TRBJ1-1; D: TRBD1; size: few; V: TRBV20-1; DNA: TGCAGTGCTACCCAGGGGGTGGCTGAAGCTTTCTTT; CDR3: CSATQGVAEAFF
length: 15; J: TRBJ2-5; D: TRBD1; size: NA; V: TRBV19; DNA: TGTGCCAGTAGTATAGCCCTCACAGGGGGCTGGACCCAGTACTTC; CDR3: CASSIALTGGWTQYF
length: 14; J: TRBJ2-7; D: TRBD1; size: NA; V: TRBV2; DNA: TGTGCCAGCAGTGAAAGGGACAGGGGCTACGAGCAGTACTTC; CDR3: CASSERDRGYEQYF
length: 13; J: TRBJ1-1; D: NA; size: few; V: TRBV3-1; DNA: TGTGCCAGCAGCCAAGTAGGGTTAACTGAAGCTTTCTTT; CDR3: CASSQVGLTEAFF
length: 18; J: TRBJ2-1; D: NA; size: many; V: TRBV4-3; DNA: TGCGCCAGCAGCCAAGAACCACACCGGGGGGACAGGTATTATGAGCAGTTCTTC; CDR3: CASSQEPHRGDRYYEQFF
length: 14; J: TRBJ2-1; D: NA; size: few; V: TRBV4-3; DNA: TGCGCCAGCAGCCAAGAGCTTTCCCCTATTGAGCAGTTCTTC; CDR3: CASSQELSPIEQFF
length: 14; J: TRBJ1-6; D: NA; size: NA; V: TRBV19; DNA: TGTGCCAGTATGGGGGGACCCGACGTTTCACCCCTCCACTTT; CDR3: CASMGGPDVSPLHF
length: 16; J: TRBJ2-3; D: NA; size: few; V: TRBV11-3; DNA: TGTGCCAGCAGCCCAAGACGGGCGATATCTACAGATACGCAGTATTTT; CDR3: CASSPRRAISTDTQYF
length: 15; J: TRBJ2-1; D: TRBD1; size: NA; V: TRBV29-1; DNA: TGCAGCGTTGACGGGCAGGGGGCCGTCGTGGATGAGCAGTTCTTC; CDR3: CSVDGQGAVVDEQFF
length: 13; J: TRBJ2-7; D: NA; size: NA; V: TRBV6-2/TRBV6-3; DNA: TGTGCCAGCCGCGCCGGGATCACCTACGAGCAGTACTTC; CDR3: CASRAGITYEQYF
length: 14; J: TRBJ2-5; D: NA; size: NA; V: TRBV6-1; DNA: TGTGCCAGCAGGCCGACAGTTAGGGAGGAGACCCAGTACTTC; CDR3: CASRPTVREETQYF
length: 16; J: TRBJ2-1; D: NA; size: many; V: TRBV28; DNA: TGTGCCAGCACCCCCCTATGGACTGGTGCCTTCGATGAGCAGTTCTTC; CDR3: CASTPLWTGAFDEQFF
length: 14; J: TRBJ2-1; D: NA; size: many; V: TRBV5-6; DNA: TGTGCCAGCAGCGAGTTGTCAGGGGTCAATGAGCAGTTCTTC; CDR3: CASSELSGVNEQFF
length: 13; J: TRBJ2-7; D: TRBD2; size: few; V: TRBV9; DNA: TGTGCCAGCAGCGGGGGAGGGGACTACGAGCAGTACTTC; CDR3: CASSGGGDYEQYF
length: 16; J: TRBJ2-4; D: NA; size: many; V: TRBV20-1; DNA: TGCAGTGCCAGAAGACAGGGAGGGTTAGCCAAAAACATTCAGTACTTC; CDR3: CSARRQGGLAKNIQYF
length: 15; J: TRBJ2-5; D: TRBD2; size: NA; V: TRBV11-2; DNA: TGTGCCAGCAGCAGTGGTAGCGGGAGGGTTGAGACCCAGTACTTC; CDR3: CASSSGSGRVETQYF
length: 13; J: TRBJ1-5; D: TRBD1; size: NA; V: TRBV20-1; DNA: TGCAGTGCTACGGGACAGAGCAATCAGCCCCAGCATTTT; CDR3: CSATGQSNQPQHF
length: 14; J: TRBJ1-2; D: TRBD1; size: few; V: TRBV4-3; DNA: TGCGCCAGCAGCCAAGGGGGACAGAACTATGGCTACACCTTC; CDR3: CASSQGGQNYGYTF
length: 15; J: TRBJ2-7; D: TRBD1; size: NA; V: TRBV6-1; DNA: TGTGCCAGCAGTGAAGTTATGGGACAGGGGTACGAGCAGTACTTC; CDR3: CASSEVMGQGYEQYF
length: 16; J: TRBJ2-2; D: NA; size: NA; V: TRBV7-2; DNA: TGTGCCAGCAGCTTAGTGGCCGCCAGTCAAACCGGGGAGCTGTTTTTT; CDR3: CASSLVAASQTGELFF
length: 15; J: TRBJ1-5; D: NA; size: many; V: TRBV12-3/TRBV12-4; DNA: TGTGCCAGCAGCCCGGGACCATATAGCAATCAGCCCCAGCATTTT; CDR3: CASSPGPYSNQPQHF
length: 15; J: TRBJ2-7; D: TRBD2; size: NA; V: TRBV12-3/TRBV12-4; DNA: TGTGCCAGCAGTTACGGCGGGAGCCCCACCTACGAGCAGTACTTC; CDR3: CASSYGGSPTYEQYF
length: 14; J: TRBJ1-2; D: NA; size: NA; V: TRBV9; DNA: TGTGCCAGCAGAGCAACTACAGGGATCTATGGCTACACCTTC; CDR3: CASRATTGIYGYTF
length: 16; J: TRBJ2-3; D: TRBD1; size: NA; V: TRBV29-1; DNA: TGCAGCGTTGATGGGGGGACAGGGAAGGCGACAGATACGCAGTATTTT; CDR3: CSVDGGTGKATDTQYF
length: 13; J: TRBJ2-7; D: NA; size: NA; V: TRBV7-2; DNA: TGTGCCAGCAGCCTGGGGAACTTTGCCGAGCAGTACTTC; CDR3: CASSLGNFAEQYF
length: 16; J: TRBJ2-3; D: TRBD2; size: few; V: TRBV5-6; DNA: TGTGCCAGCAGCTTCCAGGAGCGGGAGGGTTCAGATACGCAGTATTTT; CDR3: CASSFQEREGSDTQYF
length: 13; J: TRBJ2-7; D: NA; size: many; V: TRBV20-1; DNA: TGCAGTGCTTATGGACGGGAGCCACACGAGCAGTACTTC; CDR3: CSAYGREPHEQYF
length: 13; J: TRBJ2-3; D: NA; size: many; V: TRBV20-1; DNA: TGCAGTGCTAGAGACTCCGTCACAGATACGCAGTATTTT; CDR3: CSARDSVTDTQYF
length: 15; J: TRBJ2-3; D: NA; size: NA; V: TRBV11-3; DNA: TGTGCCAGCAGCTACAGGACCCTGAGCACAGATACGCAGTATTTT; CDR3: CASSYRTLSTDTQYF
length: 15; J: TRBJ2-1; D: TRBD2; size: few; V: TRBV2; DNA: TGTGCCAGCAGTAAAGAGGGACTAGCGGGGGTTAGGCGGTTCTTC; CDR3: CASSKEGLAGVRRFF
length: 15; J: TRBJ2-5; D: TRBD2; size: NA; V: TRBV12-3/TRBV12-4; DNA: TGTGCCAGCAGGGGTCCGGGGGAGGGTCGGGAGACCCAGTACTTC; CDR3: CASRGPGEGRETQYF
length: 14; J: TRBJ2-1; D: NA; size: NA; V: TRBV15; DNA: TGTGCCACCAGAGGGGGGATGTTGAGGATGAAGCAGTTCTTC; CDR3: CATRGGMLRMKQFF
length: 19; J: TRBJ1-6; D: NA; size: few; V: TRBV15; DNA: TGTGCCACCAGCCCCTCCACTACCGACAGTAGCTCCTATAATTCACCCCTCCACTTT; CDR3: CATSPSTTDSSSYNSPLHF
length: 13; J: TRBJ2-4; D: NA; size: few; V: TRBV3-1; DNA: TGTGCCAGCAGCCAAGAGGGTAGAGACATTCAGTACTTC; CDR3: CASSQEGRDIQYF
length: 15; J: TRBJ2-2; D: NA; size: NA; V: TRBV11-2; DNA: TGTGCCAGCAGCTTACCGGGACAGAACACCGGGGAGCTGTTTTTT; CDR3: CASSLPGQNTGELFF
length: 15; J: TRBJ2-1; D: TRBD2; size: many; V: TRBV6-5; DNA: TGTGCCAGCAGTTACTCAGCGGGAGGGGACGGCGAGCAGTTCTTC; CDR3: CASSYSAGGDGEQFF
length: 12; J: TRBJ2-1; D: NA; size: NA; V: TRBV12-3/TRBV12-4; DNA: TGTGCCAGCAGTCCCGAAGGCAATGAGCAGTTCTTC; CDR3: CASSPEGNEQFF
length: 15; J: TRBJ2-1; D: NA; size: NA; V: TRBV29-1; DNA: TGCAGCGTTATTTTGATGGTCAGCTCCTACAATGAGCAGTTCTTC; CDR3: CSVILMVSSYNEQFF
length: 15; J: TRBJ2-1; D: TRBD2; size: once; V: TRBV7-3; DNA: TGTGCCAGCAGCTCTTTAGGAAGCGGGGGCAATGAGCAGTTCTTC; CDR3: CASSSLGSGGNEQFF
length: 14; J: TRBJ2-1; D: TRBD2; size: NA; V: TRBV20-1; DNA: TGCAGTGCTAGAGACTTAGCGGGAACGGGTGAGCAGTTCTTC; CDR3: CSARDLAGTGEQFF
length: 13; J: TRBJ2-7; D: TRBD1; size: NA; V: TRBV29-1; DNA: TGCAGCGTCAAGACAGGGGCAACCTACGAGCAGTACTTC; CDR3: CSVKTGATYEQYF
length: 13; J: TRBJ1-2; D: NA; size: few; V: TRBV6-6; DNA: TGTGCCAGCAGTCGACAGGCGGCGTATGGCTACACCTTC; CDR3: CASSRQAAYGYTF
length: 18; J: TRBJ2-6; D: NA; size: few; V: TRBV5-6; DNA: TGTGCCAGCAGCTTACCGGGACACCGCGACTCTGGGGCCAACGTCCTGACTTTC; CDR3: CASSLPGHRDSGANVLTF
length: 15; J: TRBJ2-3; D: NA; size: few; V: TRBV5-1; DNA: TGCGCCAGCAGCTTGGCCGGGGCAGGGGCAGATACGCAGTATTTT; CDR3: CASSLAGAGADTQYF
length: 14; J: TRBJ1-2; D: TRBD1; size: NA; V: TRBV5-1; DNA: TGCGCCAGCAGCTCCCTACAGGGGGACTATGGCTACACCTTC; CDR3: CASSSLQGDYGYTF